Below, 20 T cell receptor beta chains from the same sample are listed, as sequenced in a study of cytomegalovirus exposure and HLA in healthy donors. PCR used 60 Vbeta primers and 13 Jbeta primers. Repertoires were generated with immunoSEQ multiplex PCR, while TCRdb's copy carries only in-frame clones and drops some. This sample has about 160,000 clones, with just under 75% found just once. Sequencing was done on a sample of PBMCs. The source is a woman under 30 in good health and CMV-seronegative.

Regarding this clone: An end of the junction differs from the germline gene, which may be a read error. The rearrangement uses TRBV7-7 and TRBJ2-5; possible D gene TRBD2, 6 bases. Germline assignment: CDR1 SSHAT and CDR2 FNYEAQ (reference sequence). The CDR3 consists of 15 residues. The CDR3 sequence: CASSLNPLALGTQYF. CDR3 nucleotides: TGTGCTAGCAGCTTAAACCCACTAGCCTTGGGGACCCAGTACTTC.

In nucleotides, the CDR3 is TGTGCCAGCAGTTTATATGGGTGGGGCTTAAACACAGATACGCAGTATTTT. The encoded protein is CASSLYGWGLNTDTQYF. The chain is built from TRBV27 and TRBJ2-3, with D possibly matching TRBD1 (5 bases). V was pared by 1 base and J by 2 bases, with 16 bases between. Germline CDR1 reads MNHEY; CDR2 reads SMNVEV (reference sequence). The CDR3 is 17 residues long.

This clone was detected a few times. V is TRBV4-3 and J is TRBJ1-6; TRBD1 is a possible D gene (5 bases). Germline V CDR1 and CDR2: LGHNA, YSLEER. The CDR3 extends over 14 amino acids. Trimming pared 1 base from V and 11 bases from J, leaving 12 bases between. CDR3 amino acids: CASSQAGGIAPLHF. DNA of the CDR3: TGCGCCAGCAGCCAAGCCGGGGGGATAGCACCCCTCCACTTT.

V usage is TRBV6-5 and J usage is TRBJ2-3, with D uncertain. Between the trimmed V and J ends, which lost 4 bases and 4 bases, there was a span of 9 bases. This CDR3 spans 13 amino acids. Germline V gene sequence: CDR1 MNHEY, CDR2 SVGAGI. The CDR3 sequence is CASSSTMADTQYF. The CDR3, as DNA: TGTGCCAGCAGTTCCACAATGGCAGATACGCAGTATTTT.

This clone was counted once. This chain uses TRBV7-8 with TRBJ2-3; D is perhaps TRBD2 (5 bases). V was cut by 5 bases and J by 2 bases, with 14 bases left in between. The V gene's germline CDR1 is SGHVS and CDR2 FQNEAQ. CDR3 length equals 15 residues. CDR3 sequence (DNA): TGTGCCAGCAGCCCAGACCTGGGAGCCACAGATACGCAGTATTTT. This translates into CASSPDLGATDTQYF.

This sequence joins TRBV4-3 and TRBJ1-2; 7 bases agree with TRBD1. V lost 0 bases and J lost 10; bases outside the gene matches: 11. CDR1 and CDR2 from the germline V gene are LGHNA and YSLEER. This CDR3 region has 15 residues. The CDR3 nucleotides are TGCGCCAGCAGCCAAGATGGGTGGGGACAGTCCCCCTACACCTTC. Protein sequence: CASSQDGWGQSPYTF.

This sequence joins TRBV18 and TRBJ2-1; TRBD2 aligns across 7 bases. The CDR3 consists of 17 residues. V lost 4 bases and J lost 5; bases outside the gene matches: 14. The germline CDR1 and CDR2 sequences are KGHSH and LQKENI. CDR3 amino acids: CASSHPPGLGVHNEQFF. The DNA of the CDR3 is TGTGCCAGCTCACATCCCCCAGGACTAGGAGTCCACAATGAGCAGTTCTTC. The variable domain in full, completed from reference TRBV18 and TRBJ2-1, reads NAGVMQNPRHLVRRRGQEARLRCSPMKGHSHVYWYRQLPEEGLKFMVYLQKENIIDESGMPKERFSAEFPKEGPSILRIQQVVRGDSAAYFCASSHPPGLGVHNEQFFGPGTRLTVL.

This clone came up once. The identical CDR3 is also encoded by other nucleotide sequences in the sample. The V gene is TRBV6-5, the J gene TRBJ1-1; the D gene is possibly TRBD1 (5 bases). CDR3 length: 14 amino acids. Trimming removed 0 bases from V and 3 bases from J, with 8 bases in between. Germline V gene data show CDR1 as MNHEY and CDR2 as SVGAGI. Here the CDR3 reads CASSYSRGDTEAFF. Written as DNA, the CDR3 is TGTGCCAGCAGTTACTCGCGGGGGGACACTGAAGCTTTCTTT.

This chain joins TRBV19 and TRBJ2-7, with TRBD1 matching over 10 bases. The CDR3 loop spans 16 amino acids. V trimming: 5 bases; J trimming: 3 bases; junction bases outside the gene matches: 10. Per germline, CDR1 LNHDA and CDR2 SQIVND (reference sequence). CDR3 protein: CASSSRTGGRVYEQYF. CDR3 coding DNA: TGTGCCAGTAGTTCCCGGACAGGGGGGCGCGTCTACGAGCAGTACTTC.

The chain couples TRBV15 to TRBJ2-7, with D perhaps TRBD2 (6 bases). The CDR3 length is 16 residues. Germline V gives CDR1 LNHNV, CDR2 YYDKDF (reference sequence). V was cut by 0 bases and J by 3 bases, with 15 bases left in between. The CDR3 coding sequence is TGTGCCACCAGCAGAGAAGTGGGCCGGGGGAGCTACGAGCAGTACTTC. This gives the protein CATSREVGRGSYEQYF.

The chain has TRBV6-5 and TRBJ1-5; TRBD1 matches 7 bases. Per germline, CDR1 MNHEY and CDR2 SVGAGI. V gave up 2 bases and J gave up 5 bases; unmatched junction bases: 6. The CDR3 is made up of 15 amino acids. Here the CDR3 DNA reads TGTGCCAGCAGTTACGGCAGGGGGTTATATCAGCCCCAGCATTTT. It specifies CASSYGRGLYQPQHF.

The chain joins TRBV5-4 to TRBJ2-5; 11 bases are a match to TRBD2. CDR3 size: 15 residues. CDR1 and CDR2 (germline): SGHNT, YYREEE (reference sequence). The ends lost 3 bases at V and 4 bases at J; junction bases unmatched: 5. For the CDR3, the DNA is TGTGCCAGCAGCTGGGGACTAGCGGAGGCAGAGACCCAGTACTTC. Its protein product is CASSWGLAEAETQYF.

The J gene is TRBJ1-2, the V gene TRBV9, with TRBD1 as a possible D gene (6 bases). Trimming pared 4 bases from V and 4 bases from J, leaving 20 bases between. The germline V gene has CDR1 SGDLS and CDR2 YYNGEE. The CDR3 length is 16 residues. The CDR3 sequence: CASSPRGGGPLYGYTF. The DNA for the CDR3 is TGTGCCAGCAGCCCTCGGGGCGGGGGGCCTCTCTATGGCTACACCTTC.

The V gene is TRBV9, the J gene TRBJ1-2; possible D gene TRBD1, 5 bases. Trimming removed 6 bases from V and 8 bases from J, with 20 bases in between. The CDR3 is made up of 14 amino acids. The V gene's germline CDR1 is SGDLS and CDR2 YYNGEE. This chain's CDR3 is CASTPAGGGEGYTF. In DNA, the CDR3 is TGTGCCAGCACCCCGGCCGGCGGGGGTGAGGGCTACACCTTC.

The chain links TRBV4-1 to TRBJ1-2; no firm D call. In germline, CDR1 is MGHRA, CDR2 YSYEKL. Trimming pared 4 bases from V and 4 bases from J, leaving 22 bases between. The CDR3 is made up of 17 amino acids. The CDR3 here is CASSLTPTAIGSYGYTF. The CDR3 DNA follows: TGCGCCAGCAGCCTGACACCAACAGCCATCGGGAGCTATGGCTACACCTTC.

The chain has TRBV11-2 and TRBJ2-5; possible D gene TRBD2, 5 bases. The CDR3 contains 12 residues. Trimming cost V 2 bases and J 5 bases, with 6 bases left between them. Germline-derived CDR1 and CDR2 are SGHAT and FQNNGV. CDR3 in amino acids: CASSLRGETQYF. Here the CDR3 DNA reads TGTGCCAGCAGCTTACGGGGTGAGACCCAGTACTTC.

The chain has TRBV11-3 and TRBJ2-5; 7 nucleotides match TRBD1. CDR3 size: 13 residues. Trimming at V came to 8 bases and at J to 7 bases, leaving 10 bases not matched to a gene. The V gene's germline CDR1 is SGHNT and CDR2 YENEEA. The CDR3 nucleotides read TGTGCCAGCGGCAGGGACAGCAAGGTGACCCAGTACTTC. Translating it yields CASGRDSKVTQYF.

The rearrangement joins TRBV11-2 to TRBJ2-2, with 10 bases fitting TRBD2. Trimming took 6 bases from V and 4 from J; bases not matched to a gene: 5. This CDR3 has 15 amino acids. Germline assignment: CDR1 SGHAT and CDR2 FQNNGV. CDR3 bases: TGTGCCAGCAGATCTAGCGGGAGTTCCACCGGGGAGCTGTTTTTT. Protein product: CASRSSGSSTGELFF.

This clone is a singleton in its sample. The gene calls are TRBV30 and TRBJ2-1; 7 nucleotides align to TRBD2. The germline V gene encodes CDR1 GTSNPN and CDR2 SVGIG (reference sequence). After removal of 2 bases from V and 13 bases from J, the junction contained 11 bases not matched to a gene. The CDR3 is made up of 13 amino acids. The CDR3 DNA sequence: TGTGCCTGGAGTCGAAAGCCGAGCGGGGACCAGTTCTTC. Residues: CAWSRKPSGDQFF.

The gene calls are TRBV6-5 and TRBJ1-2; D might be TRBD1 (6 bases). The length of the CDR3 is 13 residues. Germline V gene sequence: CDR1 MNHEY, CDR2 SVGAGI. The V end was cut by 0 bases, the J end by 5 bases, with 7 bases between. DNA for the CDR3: TGTGCCAGCAGTTACTCCGGGACATATGGCTACACCTTC. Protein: CASSYSGTYGYTF.